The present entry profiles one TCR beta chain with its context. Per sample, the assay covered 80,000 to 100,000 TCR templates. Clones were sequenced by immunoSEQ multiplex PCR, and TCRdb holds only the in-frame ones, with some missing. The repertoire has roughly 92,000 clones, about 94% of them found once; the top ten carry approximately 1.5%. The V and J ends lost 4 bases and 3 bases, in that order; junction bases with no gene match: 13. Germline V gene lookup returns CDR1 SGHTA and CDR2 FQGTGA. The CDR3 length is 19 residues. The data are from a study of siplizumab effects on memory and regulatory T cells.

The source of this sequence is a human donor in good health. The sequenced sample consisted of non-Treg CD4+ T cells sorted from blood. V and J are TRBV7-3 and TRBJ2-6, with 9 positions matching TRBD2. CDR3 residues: CASSYKGLAGVSGANVLTF. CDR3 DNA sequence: TGTGCCAGCAGCTATAAAGGGTTAGCGGGAGTTAGTGGGGCCAACGTCCTGACTTTC. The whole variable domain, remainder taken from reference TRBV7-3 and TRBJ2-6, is GAGVSQTPSNKVTEKGKYVELRCDPISGHTALYWYRQSLGQGPEFLIYFQGTGAADDSGLPNDRFFAVRPEGSVSTLKIQRTERGDSAVYLCASSYKGLAGVSGANVLTFGAGSRLTVL.